This T cell receptor beta chain came from a study of blood T cell repertoires in COVID-19. Original processing notes: Nucleated cell counts were estimated from reference gene primer amplification. TCRdb's table, derived via immunoSEQ multiplex PCR, lists solely in-frame clones and lacks some. V and J calls and clone size are as listed in that table; D and trimming were resolved from the DNA. The data hold about 220,000 clones, with roughly 90% observed a single time. This clone has only a few counts. This receptor was identified in a woman aged 25 to 39 with acute COVID-19. The material sequenced was PBMCs or T cells enriched from blood (not recorded which).

CDR3 sequence (DNA): TGCGCCAGCAGCACCCGGGATCAAACAAATGAGCAGTTCTTC. This gives the protein CASSTRDQTNEQFF. V is TRBV5-1 and J is TRBJ2-1; D may be TRBD2 (5 bases). Per the germline V gene, CDR1 is SGHRS and CDR2 is YFSETQ. Trimming took off 4 bases at V and 7 bases at J, with 15 bases between the two ends. The CDR3 has 14 residues.